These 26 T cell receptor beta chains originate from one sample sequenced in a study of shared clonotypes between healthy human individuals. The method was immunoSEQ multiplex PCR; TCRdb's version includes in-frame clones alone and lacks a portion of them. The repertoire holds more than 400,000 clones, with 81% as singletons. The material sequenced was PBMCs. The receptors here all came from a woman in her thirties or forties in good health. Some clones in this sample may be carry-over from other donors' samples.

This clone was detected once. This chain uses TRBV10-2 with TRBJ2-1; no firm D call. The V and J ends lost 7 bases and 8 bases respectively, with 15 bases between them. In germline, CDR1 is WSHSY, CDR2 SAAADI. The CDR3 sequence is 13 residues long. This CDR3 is CASTPIGGYEQFF. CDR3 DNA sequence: TGCGCCAGCACTCCGATAGGCGGTTATGAGCAGTTCTTC.

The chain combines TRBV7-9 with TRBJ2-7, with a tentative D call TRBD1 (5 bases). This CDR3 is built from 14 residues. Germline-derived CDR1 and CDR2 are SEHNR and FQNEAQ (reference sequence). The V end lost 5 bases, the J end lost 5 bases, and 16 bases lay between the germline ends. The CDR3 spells CASSNRQWTDEQYF. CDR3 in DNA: TGTGCCAGCAGCAATAGACAGTGGACGGACGAGCAGTACTTC.

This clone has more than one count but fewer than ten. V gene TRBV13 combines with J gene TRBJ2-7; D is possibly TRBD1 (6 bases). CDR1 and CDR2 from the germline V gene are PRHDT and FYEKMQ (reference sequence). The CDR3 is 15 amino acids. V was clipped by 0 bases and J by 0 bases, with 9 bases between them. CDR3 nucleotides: TGTGCCAGCAGCTTAGGCCGGACAGTCTCCTACGAGCAGTACTTC. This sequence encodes CASSLGRTVSYEQYF. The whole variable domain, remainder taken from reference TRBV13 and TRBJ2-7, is AAGVIQSPRHLIKEKRETATLKCYPIPRHDTVYWYQQGPGQDPQFLISFYEKMQSDKGSIPDRFSAQQFSDYHSELNMSSLELGDSALYFCASSLGRTVSYEQYFGPGTRLTVT.

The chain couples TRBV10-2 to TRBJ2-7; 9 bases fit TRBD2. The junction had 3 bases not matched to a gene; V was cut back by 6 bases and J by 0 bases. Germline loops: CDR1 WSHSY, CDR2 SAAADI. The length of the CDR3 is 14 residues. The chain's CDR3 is CASRLSGSSYEQYF. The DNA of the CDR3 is TGCGCCAGCAGACTTAGCGGGAGCTCCTACGAGCAGTACTTC.

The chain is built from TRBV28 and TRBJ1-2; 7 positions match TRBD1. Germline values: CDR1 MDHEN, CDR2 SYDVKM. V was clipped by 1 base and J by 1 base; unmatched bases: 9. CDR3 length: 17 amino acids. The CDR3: CASSLSSFGTDNYGYTF. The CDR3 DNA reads TGTGCCAGCAGTTTATCCTCTTTTGGGACAGATAACTATGGCTACACCTTC.

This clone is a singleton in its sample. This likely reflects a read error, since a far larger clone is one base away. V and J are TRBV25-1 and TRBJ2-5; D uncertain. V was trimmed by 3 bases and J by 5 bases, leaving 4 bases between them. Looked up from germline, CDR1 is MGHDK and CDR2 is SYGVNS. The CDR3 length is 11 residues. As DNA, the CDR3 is TGTGCCAGCAGTGAGTGGGAGACCCAGTACTTC. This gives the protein CASSEWETQYF.

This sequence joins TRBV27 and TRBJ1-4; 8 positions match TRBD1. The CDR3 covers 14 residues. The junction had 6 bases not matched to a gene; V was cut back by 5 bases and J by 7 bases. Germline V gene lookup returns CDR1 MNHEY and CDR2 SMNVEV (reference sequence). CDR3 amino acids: CASSHRQGSEKLFF. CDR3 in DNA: TGTGCCAGCAGTCATCGACAGGGGAGTGAAAAACTGTTTTTT.

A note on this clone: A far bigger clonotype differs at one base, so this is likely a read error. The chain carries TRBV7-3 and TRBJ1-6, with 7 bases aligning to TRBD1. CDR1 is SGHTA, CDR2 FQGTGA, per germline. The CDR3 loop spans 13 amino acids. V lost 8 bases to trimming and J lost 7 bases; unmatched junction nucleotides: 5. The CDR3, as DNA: TGTGCCAGCGGCACGGGACAGAATTCACCCCTCCACTTT. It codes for CASGTGQNSPLHF.

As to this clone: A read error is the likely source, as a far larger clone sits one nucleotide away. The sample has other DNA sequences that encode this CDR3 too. CDR3 coding DNA: TGCAGCGTTGCATCCGGGGCGTCGAACACTGAAGCTTTCTTT. Translation gives CSVASGASNTEAFF. The chain links TRBV29-1 to TRBJ1-1, with TRBD1 as a possible D gene (5 bases). Trimming removed 4 bases at V and 1 base at J, with 13 bases between. Germline V gene lookup returns CDR1 SQVTM and CDR2 ANQGSEA. This CDR3 is built from 14 residues.

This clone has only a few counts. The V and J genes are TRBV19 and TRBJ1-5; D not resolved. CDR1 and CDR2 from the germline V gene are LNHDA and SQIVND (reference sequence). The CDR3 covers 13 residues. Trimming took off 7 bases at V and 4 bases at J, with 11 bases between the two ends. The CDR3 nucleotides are TGTGCCAGTACCCTAGGAGGGAATCAGCCCCAGCATTTT. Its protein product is CASTLGGNQPQHF.

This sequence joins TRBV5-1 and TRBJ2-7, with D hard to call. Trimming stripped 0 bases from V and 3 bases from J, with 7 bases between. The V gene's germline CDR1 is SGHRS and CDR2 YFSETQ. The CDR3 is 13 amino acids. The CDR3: CASSLAAIYEQYF. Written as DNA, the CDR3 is TGCGCCAGCAGCTTGGCGGCCATCTACGAGCAGTACTTC.

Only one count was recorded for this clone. CDR3 sequence reads: CASSLLPREKLFF. The CDR3 nucleotides read TGTGCCAGCAGTTTACTCCCCCGTGAAAAACTGTTTTTT. V and J are TRBV28 and TRBJ1-4; D is undetermined. This CDR3 is built from 13 residues. V dropped 2 bases and J dropped 7 bases, with 8 bases sitting between them. Germline V gives CDR1 MDHEN, CDR2 SYDVKM.

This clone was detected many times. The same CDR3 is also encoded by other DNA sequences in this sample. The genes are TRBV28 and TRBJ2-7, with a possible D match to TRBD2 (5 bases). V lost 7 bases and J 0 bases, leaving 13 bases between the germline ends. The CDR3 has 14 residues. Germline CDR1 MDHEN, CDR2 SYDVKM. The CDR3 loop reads CASTDGISSYEQYF. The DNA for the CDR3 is TGTGCCAGCACCGACGGGATCTCCTCCTACGAGCAGTACTTC.

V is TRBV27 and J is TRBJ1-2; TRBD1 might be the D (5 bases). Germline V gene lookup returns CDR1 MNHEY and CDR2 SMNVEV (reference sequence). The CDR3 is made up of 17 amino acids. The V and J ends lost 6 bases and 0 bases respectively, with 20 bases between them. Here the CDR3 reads CASSNRQSGASNYGYTF. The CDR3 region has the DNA TGTGCCAGCAGCAACCGACAGAGTGGGGCTTCTAACTATGGCTACACCTTC.

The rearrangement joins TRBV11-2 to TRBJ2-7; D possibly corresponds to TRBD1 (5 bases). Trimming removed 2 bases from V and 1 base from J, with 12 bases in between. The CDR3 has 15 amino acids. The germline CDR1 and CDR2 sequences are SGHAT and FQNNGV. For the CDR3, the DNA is TGTGCCAGCAGCTTAAATCGACGGACATCCTACGAGCAGTACTTC. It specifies CASSLNRRTSYEQYF.

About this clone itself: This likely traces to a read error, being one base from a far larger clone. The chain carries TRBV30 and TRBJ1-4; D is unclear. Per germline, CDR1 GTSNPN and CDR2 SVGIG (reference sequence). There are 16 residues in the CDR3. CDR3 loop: CAWSVAAHATNEELFF. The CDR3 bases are TGTGCCTGGAGTGTAGCTGCCCACGCAACTAATGAAGAACTGTTTTTT.

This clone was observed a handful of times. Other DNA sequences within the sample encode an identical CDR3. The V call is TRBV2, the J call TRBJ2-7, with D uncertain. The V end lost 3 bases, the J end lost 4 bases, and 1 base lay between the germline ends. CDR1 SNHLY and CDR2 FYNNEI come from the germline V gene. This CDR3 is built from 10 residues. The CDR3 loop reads CASSEYEQYF. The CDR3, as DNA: TGTGCCAGCAGTGAGTACGAGCAGTACTTC.

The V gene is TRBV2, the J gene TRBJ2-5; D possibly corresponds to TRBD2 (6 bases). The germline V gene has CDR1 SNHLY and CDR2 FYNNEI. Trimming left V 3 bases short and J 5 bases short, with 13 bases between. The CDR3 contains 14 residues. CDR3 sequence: CASSDSRGGETQYF. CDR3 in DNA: TGTGCCAGCAGTGATTCCCGAGGAGGGGAGACCCAGTACTTC.

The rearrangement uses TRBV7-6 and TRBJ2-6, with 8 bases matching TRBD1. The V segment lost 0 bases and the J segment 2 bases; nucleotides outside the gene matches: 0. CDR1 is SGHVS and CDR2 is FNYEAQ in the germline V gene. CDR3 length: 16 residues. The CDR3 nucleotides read TGTGCCAGCAGCTTAGCACAGGGGGCTGGGGCCAACGTCCTGACTTTC. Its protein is CASSLAQGAGANVLTF.

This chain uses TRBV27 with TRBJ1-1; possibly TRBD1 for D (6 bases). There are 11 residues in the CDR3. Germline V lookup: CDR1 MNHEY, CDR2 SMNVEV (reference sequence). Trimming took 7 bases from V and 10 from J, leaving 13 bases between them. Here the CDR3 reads CASNRAGVAFF. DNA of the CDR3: TGTGCCAGCAACAGGGCGGGGGTAGCTTTCTTT.

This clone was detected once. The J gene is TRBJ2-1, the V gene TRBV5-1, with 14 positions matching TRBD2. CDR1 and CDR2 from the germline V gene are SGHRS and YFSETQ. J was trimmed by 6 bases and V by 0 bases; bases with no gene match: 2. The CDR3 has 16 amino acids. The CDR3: CASSLGGLAGVNEQFF. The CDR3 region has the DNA TGCGCCAGCAGCTTGGGGGGACTAGCGGGAGTCAATGAGCAGTTCTTC.

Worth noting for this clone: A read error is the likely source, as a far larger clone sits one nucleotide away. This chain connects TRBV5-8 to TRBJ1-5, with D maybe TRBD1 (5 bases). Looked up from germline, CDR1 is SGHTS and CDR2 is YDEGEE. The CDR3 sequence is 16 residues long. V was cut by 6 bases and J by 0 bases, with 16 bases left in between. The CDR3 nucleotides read TGTGCCAGCACCTCTCCCAGGGTCACTAGCAATCAGCCCCAGCATTTT. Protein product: CASTSPRVTSNQPQHF.

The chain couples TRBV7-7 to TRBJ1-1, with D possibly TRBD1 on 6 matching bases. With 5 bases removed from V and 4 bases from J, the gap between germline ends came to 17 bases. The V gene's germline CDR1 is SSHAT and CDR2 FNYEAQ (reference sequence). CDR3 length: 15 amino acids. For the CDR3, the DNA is TGTGCCAGCAGCCCCTACAGGGATGGGAGCACTGAAGCTTTCTTT. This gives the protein CASSPYRDGSTEAFF.

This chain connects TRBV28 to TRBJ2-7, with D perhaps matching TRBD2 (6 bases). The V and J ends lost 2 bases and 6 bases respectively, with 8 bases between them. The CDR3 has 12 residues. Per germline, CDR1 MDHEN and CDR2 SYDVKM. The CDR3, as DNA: TGTGCCAGCAGTTTACGGGGGTTCGAGCAGTACTTC. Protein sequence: CASSLRGFEQYF.

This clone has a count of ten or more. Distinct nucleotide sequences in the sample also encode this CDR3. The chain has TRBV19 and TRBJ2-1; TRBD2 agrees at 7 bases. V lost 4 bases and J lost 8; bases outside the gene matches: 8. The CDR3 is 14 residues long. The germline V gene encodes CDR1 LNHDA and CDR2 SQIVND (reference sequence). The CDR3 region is CASSTPGLSYEQFF. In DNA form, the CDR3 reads TGTGCCAGTAGTACCCCGGGACTATCGTATGAGCAGTTCTTC.

CDR3 sequence (DNA): TGTGCCACCCGAAGACAGTCGCGGGCTAACTATGGCTACACCTTC. Protein product: CATRRQSRANYGYTF. V and J are TRBV5-3 and TRBJ1-2; D might be TRBD1 (5 bases). TRBV5-3 has ORF status, its function being uncertain. This CDR3 region has 15 residues. Trimming shortened V by 9 bases and J by 0 bases, and 18 bases separated the two germline ends.